This is a list of T cell receptor beta chains from one sample in a study of identifying expanded T cells in peripheral blood. Assay: immunoSEQ multiplex PCR; the TCRdb copy retains only in-frame clones and omits some. The table has around 80,000 clones, roughly 88% seen once. Sequencing was carried out using blood. The source is a person aged 18 to 75 in good health. CDR3s include the opening cysteine and the closing phenylalanine or tryptophan. A D gene is named only where the DNA matches it firmly. Only some rows state a clone size, as once, few, many or a class for expanded clones.

v_gene: TRBV7-2; abundance: NA; j_gene: TRBJ2-3; d_gene: TRBD2; CDR3nt: TGTGCCAGCAGCTCCTACCGACTAGCGGGGGCAGATACGCAGTATTTT; CDR3aa: CASSSYRLAGADTQYF
v_gene: TRBV9; abundance: NA; j_gene: TRBJ1-1; d_gene: TRBD1; CDR3nt: TGTGCCAGCAGCTTGACAGGGGACACTGAAGCTTTCTTT; CDR3aa: CASSLTGDTEAFF
v_gene: TRBV4-3; abundance: once; j_gene: TRBJ1-6; d_gene: NA; CDR3nt: TGCGCCAGCAGCCAAGATGGGCATCTCTCGCCCCTCCACTTT; CDR3aa: CASSQDGHLSPLHF
v_gene: TRBV5-1; abundance: NA; j_gene: TRBJ2-5; d_gene: TRBD1; CDR3nt: TGCGCCAGCAGACCCGGGACAGCGAACGGAGAGACCCAGTACTTC; CDR3aa: CASRPGTANGETQYF
v_gene: TRBV6-4; abundance: NA; j_gene: TRBJ2-7; d_gene: NA; CDR3nt: TGTGCCAGCAGCGCGACTATCTCTTCCGAGCAGTACTTC; CDR3aa: CASSATISSEQYF
v_gene: TRBV7-2; abundance: NA; j_gene: TRBJ2-3; d_gene: TRBD2; CDR3nt: TGTGCCAGCAGCTTGAGCGGGGGCACAGATACGCAGTATTTT; CDR3aa: CASSLSGGTDTQYF
v_gene: TRBV9; abundance: NA; j_gene: TRBJ2-7; d_gene: NA; CDR3nt: TGTGCCAGCAGCTTAACGGCCGGCTACGAGCAGTACTTC; CDR3aa: CASSLTAGYEQYF
v_gene: TRBV5-6; abundance: NA; j_gene: TRBJ2-7; d_gene: TRBD1; CDR3nt: TGTGCCAGCAGCTTGGGTGGGACAGGGGTGTACGAGCAGTACTTC; CDR3aa: CASSLGGTGVYEQYF
v_gene: TRBV27; abundance: few; j_gene: TRBJ2-1; d_gene: NA; CDR3nt: TGTGCCAGCAATAAAGGGGGGGCCACGACAGATGAGCAGTTCTTC; CDR3aa: CASNKGGATTDEQFF
v_gene: TRBV2; abundance: many; j_gene: TRBJ1-4; d_gene: NA; CDR3nt: TGTGCCAGCAGTGAACGGGGTGATTGGAGAACTAATGAAAAACTGTTTTTT; CDR3aa: CASSERGDWRTNEKLFF
v_gene: TRBV10-3; abundance: NA; j_gene: TRBJ2-3; d_gene: NA; CDR3nt: TGTGCCATCAGGGAAGGAGGGGGCGGTGATACGCAGTATTTT; CDR3aa: CAIREGGGGDTQYF
v_gene: TRBV5-1; abundance: NA; j_gene: TRBJ2-1; d_gene: NA; CDR3nt: TGCGCCAGCAGCTTGACGGGTGAGGGGGATAAGTTCTTC; CDR3aa: CASSLTGEGDKFF
v_gene: TRBV7-2; abundance: NA; j_gene: TRBJ2-2; d_gene: TRBD2; CDR3nt: TGTGCCAGCAGCTTACTAGCGGGGAAGGGGGTCGGGGAGCTGTTTTTT; CDR3aa: CASSLLAGKGVGELFF
v_gene: TRBV6-6; abundance: NA; j_gene: TRBJ1-1; d_gene: TRBD1; CDR3nt: TGTGCCAGCAGACAGGGGGCCTTGGGTTCAGAAGCTTTCTTT; CDR3aa: CASRQGALGSEAFF
v_gene: TRBV6-1; abundance: NA; j_gene: TRBJ1-2; d_gene: NA; CDR3nt: TGTGCCAGCACCCGGGGGGCTAACTATGGCTACACCTTC; CDR3aa: CASTRGANYGYTF
v_gene: TRBV7-2; abundance: NA; j_gene: TRBJ2-1; d_gene: TRBD2; CDR3nt: TGTGCCAGCAGCTTAGCTGGGTTAGCGGGGGGCCAGGATGAGCAGTTCTTC; CDR3aa: CASSLAGLAGGQDEQFF
v_gene: TRBV6-5; abundance: once; j_gene: TRBJ2-3; d_gene: NA; CDR3nt: TGTGCCAGCACCCGGGGGGATACGCAGTATTTT; CDR3aa: CASTRGDTQYF
v_gene: TRBV7-7; abundance: NA; j_gene: TRBJ2-2; d_gene: NA; CDR3nt: TGTGCAATTGATACTTCCGATAGCACCGGGGAGCTGTTTTTT; CDR3aa: CAIDTSDSTGELFF
v_gene: TRBV7-2; abundance: NA; j_gene: TRBJ1-2; d_gene: TRBD1; CDR3nt: TGTGCCAGCAGCTTACCCGCTGACACAGGGGATTACCTTGGCTACACCTTC; CDR3aa: CASSLPADTGDYLGYTF
v_gene: TRBV10-3; abundance: NA; j_gene: TRBJ2-7; d_gene: TRBD1; CDR3nt: TGTGCCACTAGGGACAGGGGCTACGAGCAGTACTTC; CDR3aa: CATRDRGYEQYF
v_gene: TRBV7-2; abundance: NA; j_gene: TRBJ1-3; d_gene: NA; CDR3nt: TGTGCCAGCAGCTTAGGTGGGGGGACTGGAAACACCATATATTTT; CDR3aa: CASSLGGGTGNTIYF
v_gene: TRBV14; abundance: NA; j_gene: TRBJ1-5; d_gene: TRBD1; CDR3nt: TGTGCCAGCAAGGGTACAGGGGCCGTAGGGCCCCAGCATTTT; CDR3aa: CASKGTGAVGPQHF
v_gene: TRBV18; abundance: NA; j_gene: TRBJ1-5; d_gene: TRBD1; CDR3nt: TGTGCCAGCTCACCAACGAGACAGGGGGCCTCCGGGGCCCAGCATTTT; CDR3aa: CASSPTRQGASGAQHF
v_gene: TRBV9; abundance: NA; j_gene: TRBJ2-7; d_gene: NA; CDR3nt: TGTGCCAGCAGCGTGACGGGCTACGAGCAGTACTTC; CDR3aa: CASSVTGYEQYF
v_gene: TRBV2; abundance: once; j_gene: TRBJ2-3; d_gene: NA; CDR3nt: TGTGCCAGCATCCCTCTTCAGGTAGAGGGAGATACGCAGTATTTT; CDR3aa: CASIPLQVEGDTQYF
v_gene: TRBV6-5; abundance: NA; j_gene: TRBJ2-1; d_gene: NA; CDR3nt: TGTGCCAGCAGGCGGGGACAGCTCTACAATGAGCAGTTCTTC; CDR3aa: CASRRGQLYNEQFF
v_gene: TRBV28; abundance: NA; j_gene: TRBJ1-2; d_gene: NA; CDR3nt: TGTGCCAGCAGCAAACCCCCCCTGGAGCATGGCTACACCTTC; CDR3aa: CASSKPPLEHGYTF
v_gene: TRBV5-1; abundance: NA; j_gene: TRBJ2-5; d_gene: TRBD2; CDR3nt: TGCGCCAGCAGCTTGATTTATGGCGGGAGAGAGACCCAGTACTTC; CDR3aa: CASSLIYGGRETQYF
v_gene: TRBV5-1; abundance: NA; j_gene: TRBJ2-1; d_gene: TRBD1; CDR3nt: TGCGCCAGCAGCGTCCACAGGGGACAGAATTACAATGAGCAGTTCTTC; CDR3aa: CASSVHRGQNYNEQFF
v_gene: TRBV28; abundance: NA; j_gene: TRBJ1-5; d_gene: NA; CDR3nt: TGTGCCAGCAGTTTTGAAGGCAGTCTGTTTCAGCCCCAGCATTTT; CDR3aa: CASSFEGSLFQPQHF
v_gene: TRBV29-1; abundance: NA; j_gene: TRBJ2-2; d_gene: NA; CDR3nt: TGCAGCGTTGCGGGCCCATCGAACACCGGGGAGCTGTTTTTT; CDR3aa: CSVAGPSNTGELFF
v_gene: TRBV12-5; abundance: NA; j_gene: TRBJ1-1; d_gene: NA; CDR3nt: TGTGCTAGTGGTTTGGTCGGAGGGGCTGAAGCTTTCTTT; CDR3aa: CASGLVGGAEAFF
v_gene: TRBV6-1; abundance: NA; j_gene: TRBJ2-2; d_gene: NA; CDR3nt: TGTGCTGGAGGGGGCTTTCCCGGGGAGCTGTTTTTT; CDR3aa: CAGGGFPGELFF
v_gene: TRBV7-2; abundance: NA; j_gene: TRBJ2-7; d_gene: TRBD2; CDR3nt: TGTGCCAGCAGCCTCTGGACTAGCGGCTACGAGCAGTACTTC; CDR3aa: CASSLWTSGYEQYF
v_gene: TRBV15; abundance: NA; j_gene: TRBJ2-7; d_gene: TRBD2; CDR3nt: TGTGCCACCAGCAGAGATCCTGGGACTAGCGGGACCTACGAGCAGTACTTC; CDR3aa: CATSRDPGTSGTYEQYF
v_gene: TRBV5-4; abundance: NA; j_gene: TRBJ1-2; d_gene: TRBD1; CDR3nt: TGTGCCAGCAGCTTGACAGGGGGGGGTCGGGGCTACACCTTC; CDR3aa: CASSLTGGGRGYTF
v_gene: TRBV27; abundance: NA; j_gene: TRBJ2-7; d_gene: TRBD2; CDR3nt: TGTGCCAGCAGTTTAAAGCTAGCGGGAGGCTACGAGCAGTACTTC; CDR3aa: CASSLKLAGGYEQYF
v_gene: TRBV6-6; abundance: once; j_gene: TRBJ2-2; d_gene: NA; CDR3nt: TGTGCCAGCAGCTCGGGACTTTACACCGGGGAGCTGTTTTTT; CDR3aa: CASSSGLYTGELFF
v_gene: TRBV7-6; abundance: NA; j_gene: TRBJ2-2; d_gene: NA; CDR3nt: TGTGCCAGCAGCTTATACAGGGCGGACACCGGGGAGCTGTTTTTT; CDR3aa: CASSLYRADTGELFF
v_gene: TRBV29-1; abundance: NA; j_gene: TRBJ1-2; d_gene: TRBD1; CDR3nt: TGCAGCGTGGACAGGGTAGGGTATGGCTACACCTTC; CDR3aa: CSVDRVGYGYTF
v_gene: TRBV6-6; abundance: NA; j_gene: TRBJ1-1; d_gene: NA; CDR3nt: TGTGCCAACGGACGTAGTTCTACTGAAGCTTTCTTT; CDR3aa: CANGRSSTEAFF
v_gene: TRBV28; abundance: NA; j_gene: TRBJ1-3; d_gene: NA; CDR3nt: TGTGCCAGCAGTTTGACAGGAACTGGAAACACCATATATTTT; CDR3aa: CASSLTGTGNTIYF
v_gene: TRBV4-3; abundance: NA; j_gene: TRBJ2-7; d_gene: TRBD2; CDR3nt: TGCGCCAGCAGCCAAGATCTAACTAGCGGGGGTCCCTACGAGCAGTACTTC; CDR3aa: CASSQDLTSGGPYEQYF
v_gene: TRBV6-1; abundance: NA; j_gene: TRBJ2-7; d_gene: NA; CDR3nt: TGTGCCAGCAGTGAATTAGTCAGCTCCTACGAGCAGTACTTC; CDR3aa: CASSELVSSYEQYF
v_gene: TRBV7-2; abundance: NA; j_gene: TRBJ2-2; d_gene: NA; CDR3nt: TGTGCCAGCAGCTTACCCCCACGGTCCGCCAGAGGCACCGGGGAGCTGTTTTTT; CDR3aa: CASSLPPRSARGTGELFF
v_gene: TRBV5-4; abundance: NA; j_gene: TRBJ2-1; d_gene: TRBD2; CDR3nt: TGTGCCAGCAGCTTGGAACCGGGACTAGAATACAATGAGCAGTTCTTC; CDR3aa: CASSLEPGLEYNEQFF
v_gene: TRBV2; abundance: once; j_gene: TRBJ2-3; d_gene: NA; CDR3nt: TGTGCCAGCAGTACCCGGACCGGGGGCACAGATACGCAGTATTTT; CDR3aa: CASSTRTGGTDTQYF